This is a list of T cell receptor beta chains from one sample in a study of T cells in localized non-small cell lung cancer. Profiled with immunoSEQ multiplex PCR; TCRdb holds only in-frame clones, not every one. The data show around 31,000 clones, approximately 91% seen once. The source was peripheral blood, collected before any cancer treatment. Receptor source: a female donor over 55 with stage I lung adenocarcinoma. Each CDR3 is given with its conserved first and last residue. D genes are given only for firm matches. Size values are once, few and many counts, or a class for expanded clones, and some rows have none.

V: TRBV11-2
D: -
J: TRBJ1-1
size: -
CDR3: CASSLEGQANTEAFF
DNA: TGTGCCAGCAGCTTAGAGGGGCAGGCTAACACTGAAGCTTTCTTT

V: TRBV29-1
D: -
J: TRBJ2-5
size: -
CDR3: CSVEKLEETQYF
DNA: TGCAGCGTTGAAAAGCTAGAAGAGACCCAGTACTTC

V: TRBV9
D: TRBD2
J: TRBJ2-3
size: once
CDR3: CASSAQPGTVGLAGGNTDTQYF
DNA: TGTGCCAGCAGCGCGCAACCGGGGACAGTTGGACTAGCGGGAGGAAACACAGATACGCAGTATTTT

V: TRBV7-9
D: TRBD1
J: TRBJ1-2
size: -
CDR3: CASSRDSYYYGYTF
DNA: TGTGCCAGCAGTAGGGACAGTTACTACTATGGCTACACCTTC

V: TRBV4-3
D: -
J: TRBJ2-3
size: once
CDR3: CASSQDGQRSADTQYF
DNA: TGCGCCAGCAGCCAGGACGGCCAGCGGAGCGCAGATACGCAGTATTTT

V: TRBV11-3
D: TRBD2
J: TRBJ2-7
size: -
CDR3: CASSPRSSGGGKYEQYF
DNA: TGTGCCAGCAGCCCACGGTCTAGCGGGGGTGGAAAGTACGAGCAGTACTTC

V: TRBV5-6
D: -
J: TRBJ1-3
size: -
CDR3: CASSLGRSPGNTIYF
DNA: TGTGCCAGCAGCTTGGGGCGGAGTCCTGGAAACACCATATATTTT

V: TRBV6-6
D: -
J: TRBJ2-5
size: -
CDR3: CASSYSVGSLQETQYF
DNA: TGTGCCAGCAGTTACTCTGTTGGGAGCCTCCAAGAGACCCAGTACTTC

V: TRBV4-3
D: -
J: TRBJ1-2
size: few
CDR3: CASSQVGDYGYTF
DNA: TGCGCCAGCAGCCAAGTCGGGGACTATGGCTACACCTTC

V: TRBV30
D: TRBD2
J: TRBJ2-3
size: -
CDR3: CAWTGTSGRMQYF
DNA: TGTGCCTGGACCGGGACTAGCGGGAGAATGCAGTATTTT

V: TRBV6-5
D: -
J: TRBJ2-7
size: -
CDR3: CASSYSSSYEQYF
DNA: TGTGCCAGCAGTTACTCAAGCTCCTACGAGCAGTACTTC

V: TRBV2
D: TRBD1
J: TRBJ1-5
size: few
CDR3: CASNRGRGQPQHF
DNA: TGTGCCAGCAACAGGGGGCGCGGTCAGCCCCAGCATTTT

V: TRBV19
D: TRBD2
J: TRBJ2-1
size: -
CDR3: CASSQLAGVSNEQFF
DNA: TGTGCCAGTAGCCAACTAGCGGGAGTATCTAATGAGCAGTTCTTC

V: TRBV28
D: -
J: TRBJ1-4
size: -
CDR3: CASSLNEKLFF
DNA: TGTGCCAGCAGTTTAAATGAAAAACTGTTTTTT

V: TRBV4-1
D: -
J: TRBJ2-7
size: -
CDR3: CASSQAPSASYEQYF
DNA: TGCGCCAGCAGCCAAGCGCCTAGCGCCTCCTACGAGCAGTACTTC